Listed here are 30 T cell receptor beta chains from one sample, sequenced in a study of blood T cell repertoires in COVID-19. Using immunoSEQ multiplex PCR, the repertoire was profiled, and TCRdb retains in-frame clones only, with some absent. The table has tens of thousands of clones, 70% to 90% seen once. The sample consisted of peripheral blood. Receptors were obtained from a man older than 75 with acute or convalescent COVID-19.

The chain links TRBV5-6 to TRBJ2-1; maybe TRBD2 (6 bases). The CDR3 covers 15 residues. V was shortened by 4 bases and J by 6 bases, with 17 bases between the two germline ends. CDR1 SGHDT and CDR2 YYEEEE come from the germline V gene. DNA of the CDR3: TGTGCCAGCAGCGCCCGGGGAGGTATGCGCAATGAGCAGTTCTTC. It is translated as CASSARGGMRNEQFF.

CDR3 loop: CASSPKGVHNEQFF. The CDR3 DNA is TGTGCCAGCAGCCCCAAGGGAGTCCACAATGAGCAGTTCTTC. The V and J genes are TRBV5-8 and TRBJ2-1, with D perhaps TRBD2 (5 bases). Germline assignment: CDR1 SGHTS and CDR2 YDEGEE. The V end was cut by 4 bases, the J end by 5 bases, with 13 bases between. The CDR3 has 14 amino acids.

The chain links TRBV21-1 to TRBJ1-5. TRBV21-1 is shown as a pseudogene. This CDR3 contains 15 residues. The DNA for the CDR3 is TGTGCCAGCTGGGGGGGGCGGTGGGGCAATCAGCCCCAGCATTTT. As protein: CASWGGRWGNQPQHF.

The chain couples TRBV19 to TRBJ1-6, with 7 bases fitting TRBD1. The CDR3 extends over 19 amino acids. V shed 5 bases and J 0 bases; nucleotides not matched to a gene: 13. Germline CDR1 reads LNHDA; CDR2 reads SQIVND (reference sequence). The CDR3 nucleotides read TGTGCCAGTAGTTCCCGCTGGACAGGCCGAAGCTCCTATAATTCACCCCTCCACTTT. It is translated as CASSSRWTGRSSYNSPLHF. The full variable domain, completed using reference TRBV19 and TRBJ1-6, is DGGITQSPKYLFRKEGQNVTLSCEQNLNHDAMYWYRQDPGQGLRLIYYSQIVNDFQKGDIAEGYSVSREKKESFPLTVTSAQKNPTAFYLCASSSRWTGRSSYNSPLHFGNGTRLTVT.

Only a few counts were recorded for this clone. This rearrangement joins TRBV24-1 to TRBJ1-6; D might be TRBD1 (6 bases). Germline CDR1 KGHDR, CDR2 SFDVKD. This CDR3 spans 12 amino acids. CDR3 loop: CVKNRVNSPLHF. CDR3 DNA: TGTGTTAAAAACAGGGTGAATTCACCCCTCCACTTT.

CDR3: CASSPGQGEKLFF. CDR3 DNA sequence: TGTGCCAGCTCACCAGGGCAAGGCGAAAAACTGTTTTTT. The chain couples TRBV18 to TRBJ1-4; D is unresolved. Germline loops: CDR1 KGHSH, CDR2 LQKENI. Trimming left V 2 bases short and J 8 bases short, with 9 bases between. The CDR3 totals 13 residues.

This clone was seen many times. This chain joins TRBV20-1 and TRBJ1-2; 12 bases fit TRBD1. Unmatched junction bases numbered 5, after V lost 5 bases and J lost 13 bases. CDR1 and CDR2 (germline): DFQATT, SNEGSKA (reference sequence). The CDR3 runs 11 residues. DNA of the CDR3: TGCAGTGCTTGGGACAGGGGGCCTATCACCTTC. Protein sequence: CSAWDRGPITF.

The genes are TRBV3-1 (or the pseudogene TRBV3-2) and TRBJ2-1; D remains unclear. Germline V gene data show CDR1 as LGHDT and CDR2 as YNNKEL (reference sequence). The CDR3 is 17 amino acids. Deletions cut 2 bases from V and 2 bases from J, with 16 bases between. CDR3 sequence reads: CASSQNTPSQTYNEQFF. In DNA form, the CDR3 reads TGTGCCAGCAGCCAAAATACCCCGTCCCAGACCTACAATGAGCAGTTCTTC.

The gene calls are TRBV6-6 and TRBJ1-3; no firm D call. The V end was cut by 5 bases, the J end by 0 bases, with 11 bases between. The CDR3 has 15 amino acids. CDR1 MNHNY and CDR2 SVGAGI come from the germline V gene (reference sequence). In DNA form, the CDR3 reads TGTGCCAGCAGTACCGATCGCAGCTCTGGAAACACCATATATTTT. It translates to CASSTDRSSGNTIYF.

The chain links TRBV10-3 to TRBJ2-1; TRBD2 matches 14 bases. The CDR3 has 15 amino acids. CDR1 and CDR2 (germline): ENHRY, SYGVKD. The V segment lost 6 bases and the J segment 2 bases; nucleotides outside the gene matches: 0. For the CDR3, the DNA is TGTGCCATCAGGACTAGCGGGGGGGCCTACAATGAGCAGTTCTTC. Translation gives CAIRTSGGAYNEQFF.

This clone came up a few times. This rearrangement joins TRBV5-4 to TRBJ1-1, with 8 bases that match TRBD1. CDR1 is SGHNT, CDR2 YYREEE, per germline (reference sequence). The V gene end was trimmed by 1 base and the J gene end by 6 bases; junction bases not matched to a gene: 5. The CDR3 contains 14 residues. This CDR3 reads CASSLTGGDPEAFF. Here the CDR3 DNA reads TGTGCCAGCAGCTTGACAGGGGGGGACCCTGAAGCTTTCTTT.

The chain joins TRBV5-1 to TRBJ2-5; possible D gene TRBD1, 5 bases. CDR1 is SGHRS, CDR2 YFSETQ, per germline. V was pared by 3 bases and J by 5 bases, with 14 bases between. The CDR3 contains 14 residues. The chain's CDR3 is CASSYTRERETQYF. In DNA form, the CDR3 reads TGCGCCAGCAGCTACACCAGGGAACGGGAGACCCAGTACTTC.

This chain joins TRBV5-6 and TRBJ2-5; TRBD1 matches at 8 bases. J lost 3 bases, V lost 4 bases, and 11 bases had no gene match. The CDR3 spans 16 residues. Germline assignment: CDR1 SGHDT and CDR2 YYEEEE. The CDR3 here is CASSPWTGMREETQYF. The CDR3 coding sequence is TGTGCCAGCAGCCCCTGGACAGGGATGCGTGAAGAGACCCAGTACTTC.

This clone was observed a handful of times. The CDR3 DNA follows: TGTGCCAGCAGCTTAGGGGTTGGGGGGTCACATGAAAAACTGTTTTTT. This encodes CASSLGVGGSHEKLFF. V usage is TRBV7-8 and J usage is TRBJ1-4, with D tentatively TRBD1 (5 bases). This CDR3 is 16 amino acids long. The ends were cut back, 1 base at V and 6 bases at J, with 15 bases in the middle. Looked up from germline, CDR1 is SGHVS and CDR2 is FQNEAQ.

The CDR3 sequence is CASSQEGTGSYGYTF. CDR3 coding DNA: TGTGCCAGCAGCCAAGAGGGAACAGGCTCCTATGGCTACACCTTC. This chain uses TRBV3-1 (or the pseudogene TRBV3-2) with TRBJ1-2, with TRBD1 as a possible D gene (5 bases). Trimming cost V 0 bases and J 4 bases, with 12 bases left between them. The CDR3 totals 15 residues. In germline, CDR1 is LGHDT, CDR2 YNNKEL (reference sequence).

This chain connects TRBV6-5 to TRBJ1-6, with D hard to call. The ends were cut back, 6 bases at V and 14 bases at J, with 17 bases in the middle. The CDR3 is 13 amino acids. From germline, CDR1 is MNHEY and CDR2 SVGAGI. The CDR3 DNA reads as TGTGCCAGCAGCCGAACGGAGCTTGAGGCCCTCCACTTT. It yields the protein CASSRTELEALHF.

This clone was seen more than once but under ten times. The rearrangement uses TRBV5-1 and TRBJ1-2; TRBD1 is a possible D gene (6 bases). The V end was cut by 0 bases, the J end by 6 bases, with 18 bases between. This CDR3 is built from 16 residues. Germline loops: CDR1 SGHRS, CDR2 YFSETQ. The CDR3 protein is CASSLGGRRGANGYTF. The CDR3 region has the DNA TGCGCCAGCAGCTTGGGAGGACGGCGGGGGGCGAATGGCTACACCTTC.

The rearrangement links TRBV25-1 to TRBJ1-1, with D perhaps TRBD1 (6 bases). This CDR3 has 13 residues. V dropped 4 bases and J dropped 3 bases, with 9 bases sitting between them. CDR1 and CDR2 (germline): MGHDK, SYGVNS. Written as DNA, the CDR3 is TGTGCCAGCAGTGTTCAGGGGTACACTGAAGCTTTCTTT. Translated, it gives CASSVQGYTEAFF. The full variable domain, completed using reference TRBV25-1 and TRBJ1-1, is EADIYQTPRYLVIGTGKKITLECSQTMGHDKMYWYQQDPGMELHLIHYSYGVNSTEKGDLSSESTVSRIRTEHFPLTLESARPSHTSQYLCASSVQGYTEAFFGQGTRLTVV.

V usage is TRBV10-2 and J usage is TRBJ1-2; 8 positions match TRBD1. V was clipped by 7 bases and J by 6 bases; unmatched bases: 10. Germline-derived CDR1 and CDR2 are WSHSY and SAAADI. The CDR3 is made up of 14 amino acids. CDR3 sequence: CASTTDRGGNGYTF. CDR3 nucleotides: TGCGCCAGCACCACTGACAGGGGAGGTAATGGCTACACCTTC.

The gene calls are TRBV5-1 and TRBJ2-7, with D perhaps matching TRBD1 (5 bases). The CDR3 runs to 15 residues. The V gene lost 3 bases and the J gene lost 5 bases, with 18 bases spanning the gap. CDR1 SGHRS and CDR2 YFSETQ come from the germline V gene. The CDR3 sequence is CASSSSTVGSDEQYF. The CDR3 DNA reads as TGCGCCAGCAGCTCGTCGACAGTGGGGTCCGACGAGCAGTACTTC.

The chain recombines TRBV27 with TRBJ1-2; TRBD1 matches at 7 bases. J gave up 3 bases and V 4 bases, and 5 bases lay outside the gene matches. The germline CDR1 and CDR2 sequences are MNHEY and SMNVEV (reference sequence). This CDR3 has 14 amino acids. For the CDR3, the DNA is TGTGCCAGCAGTTCACGGACAGGATACTATGGCTACACCTTC. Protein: CASSSRTGYYGYTF.

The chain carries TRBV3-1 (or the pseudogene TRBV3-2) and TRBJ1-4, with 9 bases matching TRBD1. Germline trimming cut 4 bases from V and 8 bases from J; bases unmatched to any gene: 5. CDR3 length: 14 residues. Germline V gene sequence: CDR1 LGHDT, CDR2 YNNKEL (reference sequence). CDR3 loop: CASSRRTGDEKLFF. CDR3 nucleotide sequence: TGTGCCAGCAGCCGAAGGACAGGGGACGAAAAACTGTTTTTT.

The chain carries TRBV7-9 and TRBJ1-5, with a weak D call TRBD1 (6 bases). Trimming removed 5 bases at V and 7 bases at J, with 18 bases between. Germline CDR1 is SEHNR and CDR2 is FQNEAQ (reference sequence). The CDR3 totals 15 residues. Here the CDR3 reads CASSRSGVTGQPQHF. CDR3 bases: TGTGCCAGCAGCCGATCAGGGGTTACCGGCCAGCCCCAGCATTTT.

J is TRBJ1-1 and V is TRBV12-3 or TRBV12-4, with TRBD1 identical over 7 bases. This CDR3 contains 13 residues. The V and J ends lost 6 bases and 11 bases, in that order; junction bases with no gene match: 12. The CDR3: CASSLGRTGRAFF. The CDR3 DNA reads TGTGCCAGCAGCCTAGGGCGGACAGGACGCGCTTTCTTT.

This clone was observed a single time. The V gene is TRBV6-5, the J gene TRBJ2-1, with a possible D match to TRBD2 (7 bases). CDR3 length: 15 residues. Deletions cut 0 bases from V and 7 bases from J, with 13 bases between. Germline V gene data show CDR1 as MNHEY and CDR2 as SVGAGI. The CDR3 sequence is CASSYSEGGRNEQFF. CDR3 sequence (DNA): TGTGCCAGCAGTTACTCGGAGGGGGGGCGAAATGAGCAGTTCTTC.

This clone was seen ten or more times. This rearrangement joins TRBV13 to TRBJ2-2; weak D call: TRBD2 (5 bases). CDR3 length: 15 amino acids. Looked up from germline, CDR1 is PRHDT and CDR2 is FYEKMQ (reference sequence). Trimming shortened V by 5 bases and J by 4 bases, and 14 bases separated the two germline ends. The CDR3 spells CASSPRRGFTGELFF. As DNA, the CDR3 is TGTGCCAGCAGCCCCCGAAGAGGGTTCACCGGGGAGCTGTTTTTT.

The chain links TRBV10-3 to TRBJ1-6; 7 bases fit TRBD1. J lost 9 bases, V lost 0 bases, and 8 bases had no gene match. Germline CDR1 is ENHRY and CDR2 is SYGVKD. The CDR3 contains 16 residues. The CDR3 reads CAISESKGQSSSPLHF. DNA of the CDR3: TGTGCCATCAGTGAGTCAAAGGGACAGTCCTCTTCACCCCTCCACTTT.

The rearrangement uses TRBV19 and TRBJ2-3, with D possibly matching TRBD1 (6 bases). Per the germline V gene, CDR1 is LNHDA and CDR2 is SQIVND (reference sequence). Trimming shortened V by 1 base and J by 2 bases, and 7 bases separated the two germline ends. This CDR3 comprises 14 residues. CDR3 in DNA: TGTGCCAGTAGTATAGGGGGGCCCACAGATACGCAGTATTTT. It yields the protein CASSIGGPTDTQYF.

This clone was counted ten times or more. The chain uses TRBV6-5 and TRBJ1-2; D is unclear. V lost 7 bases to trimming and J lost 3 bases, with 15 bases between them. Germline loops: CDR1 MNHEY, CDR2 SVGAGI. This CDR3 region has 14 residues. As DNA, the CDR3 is TGTGCCAGCACCTCCGGAACGGACTACTATGGCTACACCTTC. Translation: CASTSGTDYYGYTF.

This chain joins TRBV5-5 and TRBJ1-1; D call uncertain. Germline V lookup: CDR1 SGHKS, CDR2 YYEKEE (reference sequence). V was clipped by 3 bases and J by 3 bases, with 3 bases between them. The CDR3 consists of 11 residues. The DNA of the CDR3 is TGTGCCAGCAGCTCGTACACTGAAGCTTTCTTT. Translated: CASSSYTEAFF.